These 21 T cell receptor beta chains came from one sample sequenced in a study of T cell responses to AZD1222 COVID-19 vaccine. Produced via immunoSEQ multiplex PCR; TCRdb's table is partial and in-frame only. Of over 65,000 clones in the sample, 70% to 90% were seen once. This sample comprised peripheral blood, obtained on day 0 of AZD1222 vaccination. The receptors derive from an adult in good health.

The rearrangement joins TRBV6-6 to TRBJ1-2, with a possible D match to TRBD1 (5 bases). The ends were cut back, 4 bases at V and 8 bases at J, with 11 bases in the middle. CDR1 is MNHNY, CDR2 SVGAGI, per germline (reference sequence). This CDR3 has 12 residues. CDR3 amino acids: CASSSPGYGYTF. CDR3 coding DNA: TGTGCCAGCAGTTCCCCAGGGTACGGCTACACCTTC.

The chain is built from TRBV18 and TRBJ1-2, with D maybe TRBD1 (5 bases). The CDR3 extends over 16 amino acids. V was cut by 1 base and J by 4 bases, with 16 bases left in between. Germline CDR1 is KGHSH and CDR2 is LQKENI. The CDR3 DNA reads as TGTGCCAGCTCACCACTACAGGAAACGACGGCCTATGGCTACACCTTC. Amino acid sequence: CASSPLQETTAYGYTF.

A single count supports this clone. The chain joins TRBV6-5 to TRBJ2-7; tentatively, D is TRBD1 (6 bases). Trimming cost V 6 bases and J 2 bases, with 8 bases left between them. Germline CDR1 is MNHEY and CDR2 is SVGAGI. This CDR3 is built from 12 residues. The CDR3: CASRGTTYEQYF. The CDR3 bases are TGTGCCAGCAGGGGGACAACCTACGAGCAGTACTTC.

The V call is TRBV28, the J call TRBJ1-6; 9 bases align to TRBD1. CDR1 and CDR2 from the germline V gene are MDHEN and SYDVKM. After removal of 6 bases from V and 9 bases from J, the junction contained 9 bases not matched to a gene. This CDR3 comprises 15 residues. CDR3 protein: CASRYTGGGGSPLHF. The CDR3 nucleotides are TGTGCCAGCAGGTACACAGGGGGCGGTGGTTCACCCCTCCACTTT.

As for this clone: At one of its ends the junction is not consistent with the germline gene, which may arise from a read error. This chain connects TRBV7-7 to TRBJ1-1, with 7 bases aligning to TRBD1. This CDR3 region has 15 residues. Germline values: CDR1 SSHAT, CDR2 FNYEAQ (reference sequence). The CDR3 DNA follows: TGTGCTAGCAGCCCCAGGGGGGTGGGATTGGGTGAAGCTTTCTTT. As protein: CASSPRGVGLGEAFF.

The rearrangement uses TRBV18 and TRBJ2-7; D possibly corresponds to TRBD1 (6 bases). The germline V gene encodes CDR1 KGHSH and CDR2 LQKENI. V was shortened by 6 bases and J by 1 base, with 16 bases between the two germline ends. This CDR3 is built from 15 residues. The CDR3 loop is CASSRDRSQSYEQYF. Here the CDR3 DNA reads TGTGCCAGCTCGCGAGACAGGAGCCAATCCTACGAGCAGTACTTC.

The genes are TRBV30 and TRBJ1-4; D uncertain. The CDR3 is made up of 13 amino acids. Between the trimmed V and J ends, which lost 1 base and 0 bases, there was a span of 3 bases. The germline V gene encodes CDR1 GTSNPN and CDR2 SVGIG (reference sequence). The CDR3 sequence: CAWSGATNEKLFF. CDR3 nucleotide sequence: TGTGCCTGGAGTGGTGCAACTAATGAAAAACTGTTTTTT.

The V gene is TRBV5-4, the J gene TRBJ1-6; D uncertain. Trimming cost V 0 bases and J 6 bases, with 13 bases left between them. The CDR3 loop spans 16 amino acids. CDR1 and CDR2 from the germline V gene are SGHNT and YYREEE (reference sequence). The CDR3 here is CASSLALYAINSPLHF. CDR3 sequence (DNA): TGTGCCAGCAGCTTGGCCTTGTACGCGATTAATTCACCCCTCCACTTT.

The gene calls are TRBV12-5 and TRBJ1-2, with D unclear. CDR1 LGHNT and CDR2 FRNRAP come from the germline V gene. V shed 10 bases and J shed 6 bases, with 21 bases lying between them. The CDR3 runs to 14 residues. In DNA, the CDR3 is TGTGCTATTGGCCTCGGCAGTGGATTCGATGGCTACACCTTC. It is translated as CAIGLGSGFDGYTF. Looking up the rest from reference TRBV12-5 and TRBJ1-2 gives the full variable domain: DARVTQTPRHKVTEMGQEVTMRCQPILGHNTVFWYRQTMMQGLELLAYFRNRAPLDDSGMPKDRFSAEMPDATLATLKIQPSEPRDSAVYFCAIGLGSGFDGYTFGSGTRLTVV.

V is TRBV27 and J is TRBJ1-1, with TRBD1 matching over 7 bases. This CDR3 is built from 15 residues. The V gene end was trimmed by 6 bases and the J gene end by 4 bases; junction bases not matched to a gene: 11. CDR1 is MNHEY and CDR2 is SMNVEV in the germline V gene (reference sequence). In nucleotides, the CDR3 is TGTGCCAGCAGCCACCTTAAGACAGGGTTCACTGAAGCTTTCTTT. It translates to CASSHLKTGFTEAFF.

The V and J genes are TRBV5-5 and TRBJ2-3; D is possibly TRBD2 (6 bases). The CDR3 extends over 15 amino acids. Looked up from germline, CDR1 is SGHKS and CDR2 is YYEKEE (reference sequence). Trimming pared 4 bases from V and 6 bases from J, leaving 18 bases between. The DNA for the CDR3 is TGTGCCAGCAGCGGGTCTGGGGGGTGGGGTGATACGCAGTATTTT. Its protein is CASSGSGGWGDTQYF.

The rearrangement joins TRBV5-6 to TRBJ2-3, with TRBD1 identical over 7 bases. The CDR3 has 13 residues. The V segment lost 6 bases and the J segment 6 bases; nucleotides outside the gene matches: 7. Germline assignment: CDR1 SGHDT and CDR2 YYEEEE. CDR3: CASTSQGEDTQYF. CDR3 DNA sequence: TGTGCCAGCACCTCCCAGGGGGAGGATACGCAGTATTTT.

This clone turned up a few times. This chain links TRBV30 with TRBJ2-3; D possibly uses TRBD1 or TRBD2 (5 bases each). The CDR3 is 11 amino acids. Germline V gene data show CDR1 as GTSNPN and CDR2 as SVGIG (reference sequence). V was shortened by 3 bases and J by 7 bases, with 8 bases between the two germline ends. CDR3 nucleotides: TGTGCCTGGAGAGGGACGTATACGCAGTATTTT. This translates into CAWRGTYTQYF.

V is TRBV6-4 and J is TRBJ2-3; D might be TRBD1 (5 bases). V lost 0 bases to trimming and J lost 1 base, with 11 bases between them. The CDR3 length is 16 residues. Germline V gene data show CDR1 as MRHNA and CDR2 as SNTAGT. CDR3 sequence reads: CASSDSGARGTDTQYF. The CDR3 DNA reads as TGTGCCAGCAGTGACTCAGGGGCCCGGGGCACAGATACGCAGTATTTT.

This CDR3 is CASSLGQGASGYTF. The CDR3 DNA reads as TGCGCCAGCAGCTTAGGACAGGGGGCAAGTGGCTACACCTTC. This chain links TRBV5-1 with TRBJ1-2; 11 nucleotides align to TRBD1. The CDR3 runs to 14 residues. Per germline, CDR1 SGHRS and CDR2 YFSETQ. V trimming: 2 bases; J trimming: 7 bases; junction bases outside the gene matches: 4. The whole variable domain, remainder taken from reference TRBV5-1 and TRBJ1-2, is KAGVTQTPRYLIKTRGQQVTLSCSPISGHRSVSWYQQTPGQGLQFLFEYFSETQRNKGNFPGRFSGRQFSNSRSEMNVSTLELGDSALYLCASSLGQGASGYTFGSGTRLTVV.

This chain links TRBV6-5 with TRBJ2-7; TRBD2 is a possible D gene (7 bases). Trimming removed 6 bases from V and 3 bases from J, with 15 bases in between. Germline loops: CDR1 MNHEY, CDR2 SVGAGI. This CDR3 has 14 residues. The CDR3 reads CASSVGGGLYEQYF. CDR3 bases: TGTGCCAGCAGCGTAGGGGGGGGCCTCTACGAGCAGTACTTC.

The chain couples TRBV3-1 (or the pseudogene TRBV3-2) to TRBJ1-1; D gene ambiguous. Germline V gives CDR1 LGHDT, CDR2 YNNKEL (reference sequence). The length of the CDR3 is 14 residues. Trimming shortened V by 0 bases and J by 4 bases, and 9 bases separated the two germline ends. Written as DNA, the CDR3 is TGTGCCAGCAGCCAAGAGGGGTTCCGCACTGAAGCTTTCTTT. This translates into CASSQEGFRTEAFF.

V is TRBV2 and J is TRBJ2-4; 7 nucleotides match TRBD2. The CDR3 runs to 14 residues. Unmatched junction bases numbered 6, after V lost 8 bases and J lost 2 bases. CDR1 is SNHLY, CDR2 FYNNEI, per germline. CDR3 nucleotides: TGTGCCAGCTGGGGGGGGATAACCAAAAACATTCAGTACTTC. Encoded protein: CASWGGITKNIQYF.

CDR3 nucleotides: TGTGCCAGCAGCCAAGGCGGGGTGAACACTGAAGCTTTCTTT. Protein product: CASSQGGVNTEAFF. This chain uses TRBV3-1 (or the pseudogene TRBV3-2) with TRBJ1-1; D is unclear. With 1 base removed from V and 0 bases from J, the gap between germline ends came to 6 bases. Germline-derived CDR1 and CDR2 are LGHDT and YNNKEL (reference sequence). This CDR3 has 14 amino acids.

V is TRBV27 and J is TRBJ2-7; weak D call: TRBD1 (5 bases). The germline CDR1 and CDR2 sequences are MNHEY and SMNVEV (reference sequence). Deletions cut 6 bases from V and 5 bases from J, with 23 bases between. This CDR3 spans 16 amino acids. The CDR3 here is CASRAIGAGSRNEQYF. In DNA, the CDR3 is TGTGCCAGCAGAGCTATAGGGGCAGGGTCTAGGAACGAGCAGTACTTC.

In DNA, the CDR3 is TGTGCCAGTAGTCCAGATTGGACGAGGATTTATGGCTACACCTTC. This sequence encodes CASSPDWTRIYGYTF. The chain links TRBV19 to TRBJ1-2; the D is unclear. The CDR3 has 15 amino acids. Germline V gene lookup returns CDR1 LNHDA and CDR2 SQIVND (reference sequence). V lost 5 bases and J lost 5, with 18 bases in between.